One and the same sample provided the 28 T cell receptor beta chains below, sequenced in a study of T cell responses to AZD1222 COVID-19 vaccine. Clones were read by immunoSEQ multiplex PCR, and TCRdb kept only the in-frame ones, dropping some. The sample consists of about 83,000 clones, approximately 90% of them appearing once. Source: peripheral blood, taken on day 0 of AZD1222 vaccination. The origin of the receptors is an adult in good health.

This chain connects TRBV10-3 to TRBJ2-1; D gene ambiguous. The CDR3 consists of 14 residues. Germline CDR1 and CDR2: ENHRY and SYGVKD. Trimming cost V 0 bases and J 5 bases, with 8 bases left between them. CDR3 coding DNA: TGTGCCATCAGTGAGTCGTTTGGAGACAATGAGCAGTTCTTC. It specifies CAISESFGDNEQFF.

The rearrangement links TRBV18 to TRBJ2-3; 7 bases fit TRBD2. Germline trimming cut 6 bases from V and 6 bases from J; bases unmatched to any gene: 6. Germline V gene lookup returns CDR1 KGHSH and CDR2 LQKENI. CDR3 length: 13 residues. The CDR3 DNA follows: TGTGCCAGCTCGACGACTAGCAGGGATACGCAGTATTTT. As protein: CASSTTSRDTQYF.

V gene TRBV7-9 combines with J gene TRBJ2-7; D is undetermined. Germline assignment: CDR1 SEHNR and CDR2 FQNEAQ (reference sequence). This CDR3 spans 16 amino acids. The ends were cut back, 4 bases at V and 5 bases at J, with 21 bases in the middle. The CDR3 loop reads CASSSWKTPAGDEQYF. CDR3 bases: TGTGCCAGCAGCTCCTGGAAAACCCCCGCTGGGGACGAGCAGTACTTC.

This clone was counted a single time. This chain joins TRBV6-5 and TRBJ2-7, with D maybe TRBD1 (6 bases). Germline CDR1 and CDR2: MNHEY and SVGAGI. The CDR3 is made up of 14 amino acids. V lost 0 bases and J lost 2, with 8 bases in between. CDR3 sequence: CASSYSSGAYEQYF. Written as DNA, the CDR3 is TGTGCCAGCAGTTACTCTTCAGGGGCCTACGAGCAGTACTTC.

This chain uses TRBV27 with TRBJ1-3; the D gene is possibly TRBD1 (6 bases). The CDR3 loop spans 14 amino acids. The V end lost 2 bases, the J end lost 4 bases, and 9 bases lay between the germline ends. Germline CDR1 and CDR2: MNHEY and SMNVEV (reference sequence). This CDR3 reads CASSLRGSGNTIYF. As DNA, the CDR3 is TGTGCCAGCAGTTTAAGGGGGTCAGGAAACACCATATATTTT.

V and J are TRBV2 and TRBJ2-6; D gene unclear. Germline lookup yields CDR1 SNHLY and CDR2 FYNNEI. V dropped 4 bases and J dropped 0 bases, with 10 bases sitting between them. This CDR3 comprises 16 residues. CDR3 sequence reads: CASSGSQVSGANVLTF. CDR3 in DNA: TGTGCCAGCAGTGGGTCACAAGTCTCTGGGGCCAACGTCCTGACTTTC.

The rearrangement uses TRBV2 and TRBJ2-1; the D is unclear. This CDR3 spans 16 amino acids. Trimming shortened V by 6 bases and J by 1 base, and 16 bases separated the two germline ends. CDR1 and CDR2 from the germline V gene are SNHLY and FYNNEI. CDR3 sequence (DNA): TGTGCCAGCAGGCATTCCAGTCTAGGTTCCTACAATGAGCAGTTCTTC. It specifies CASRHSSLGSYNEQFF.

The chain recombines TRBV27 with TRBJ1-4; weak D call: TRBD1 (6 bases). V lost 6 bases and J 8 bases, leaving 16 bases between the germline ends. Germline V gives CDR1 MNHEY, CDR2 SMNVEV (reference sequence). The CDR3 covers 14 residues. This CDR3 reads CASSPANQGEKLFF. DNA of the CDR3: TGTGCCAGCAGCCCTGCGAATCAGGGGGAAAAACTGTTTTTT. The complete variable domain, with remaining parts taken from reference TRBV27 and TRBJ1-4, reads EAQVTQNPRYLITVTGKKLTVTCSQNMNHEYMSWYRQDPGLGLRQIYYSMNVEVTDKGDVPEGYKVSRKEKRNFPLILESPSPNQTSLYFCASSPANQGEKLFFGSGTQLSVL.

In nucleotides, the CDR3 is TGTGCCAGCAGCGGGGGAGCGCAGTACTTC. Translated, it gives CASSGGAQYF. The V and J genes are TRBV11-2 and TRBJ2-7; D is perhaps TRBD1 or TRBD2 (5 bases each). CDR1 SGHAT and CDR2 FQNNGV come from the germline V gene. Trimming took 5 bases from V and 9 from J, leaving 8 bases between them. CDR3 size: 10 residues.

The chain is built from TRBV20-1 and TRBJ1-1; D ambiguous. CDR3 length: 12 amino acids. V was cut by 3 bases and J by 5 bases, with 10 bases left in between. CDR1 and CDR2 (germline): DFQATT, SNEGSKA (reference sequence). CDR3 in DNA: TGCAGTGCTAGTCCACGAGCTACTGAAGCTTTCTTT. Amino acid sequence: CSASPRATEAFF.

This chain links TRBV28 with TRBJ2-3; 8 bases map to TRBD1. V lost 3 bases to trimming and J lost 13 bases; unmatched junction nucleotides: 12. This CDR3 region has 14 residues. Per the germline V gene, CDR1 is MDHEN and CDR2 is SYDVKM. CDR3 bases: TGTGCCAGCAGTTTTACAGGGGGGATCCTAGTTAAGTATTTT. Protein sequence: CASSFTGGILVKYF.

DNA for the CDR3: TGTGCCAGCAGCGTAGGGACAGGGAGGACGTTAAACACTGAAGCTTTCTTT. The encoded protein is CASSVGTGRTLNTEAFF. This chain uses TRBV9 with TRBJ1-1; 8 bases are shared with TRBD1. CDR3 size: 17 residues. Germline trimming cut 0 bases from V and 2 bases from J; bases unmatched to any gene: 9. Germline-derived CDR1 and CDR2 are SGDLS and YYNGEE.

The chain is built from TRBV2 and TRBJ1-1, with TRBD1 matching over 10 bases. This CDR3 spans 13 amino acids. The junction had 2 bases not matched to a gene; V was cut back by 6 bases and J by 4 bases. The germline gives CDR1 SNHLY, CDR2 FYNNEI. In DNA, the CDR3 is TGTGCCAGCAGCCGGGACAGGGGCACTGAAGCTTTCTTT. It is translated as CASSRDRGTEAFF.

The rearrangement uses TRBV25-1 and TRBJ2-3; no clear D gene. The V and J ends lost 7 bases and 3 bases respectively, with 5 bases between them. The CDR3 consists of 11 residues. Germline V lookup: CDR1 MGHDK, CDR2 SYGVNS. In nucleotides, the CDR3 is TGTGCCAGCAAGGTAACAGATACGCAGTATTTT. Protein sequence: CASKVTDTQYF. Full variable domain (rest looked up from reference TRBV25-1 and TRBJ2-3): EADIYQTPRYLVIGTGKKITLECSQTMGHDKMYWYQQDPGMELHLIHYSYGVNSTEKGDLSSESTVSRIRTEHFPLTLESARPSHTSQYLCASKVTDTQYFGPGTRLTVL.

The rearrangement joins TRBV9 to TRBJ1-2; maybe TRBD1 (6 bases). The CDR3 has 18 residues. CDR1 is SGDLS and CDR2 is YYNGEE in the germline V gene. Trimming pared 0 bases from V and 4 bases from J, leaving 22 bases between. The CDR3 sequence is CASSVEVRLGGAGYGYTF. The CDR3 DNA is TGTGCCAGCAGCGTAGAGGTGAGATTGGGGGGCGCAGGCTATGGCTACACCTTC.

V and J are TRBV3-1 (or the pseudogene TRBV3-2) and TRBJ1-5; no clear D gene. CDR3 length: 14 amino acids. Germline V lookup: CDR1 LGHDT, CDR2 YNNKEL (reference sequence). V lost 1 base and J lost 4, with 8 bases in between. The CDR3 spells CASSQGHTNQPQHF. The DNA of the CDR3 is TGTGCCAGCAGCCAAGGTCACACAAATCAGCCCCAGCATTTT.

The V and J genes are TRBV4-2 and TRBJ2-3, with a possible D match to TRBD2 (6 bases). The length of the CDR3 is 15 residues. The germline CDR1 and CDR2 sequences are LGHNA and YNFKEQ. Trimming pared 0 bases from V and 2 bases from J, leaving 9 bases between. Here the CDR3 reads CASSQEEGVTDTQYF. The CDR3 nucleotides are TGTGCCAGCAGCCAAGAGGAGGGAGTCACAGATACGCAGTATTTT.

The rearrangement joins TRBV28 to TRBJ1-2, with D perhaps TRBD1 (6 bases). Germline-derived CDR1 and CDR2 are MDHEN and SYDVKM. V was shortened by 7 bases and J by 3 bases, with 18 bases between the two germline ends. This CDR3 spans 15 amino acids. For the CDR3, the DNA is TGTGCCAGCACCCTGGGGGCACCTACCCACTATGGCTACACCTTC. This encodes CASTLGAPTHYGYTF.

The chain employs TRBV19 and TRBJ1-2; TRBD1 agrees at 12 bases. The germline gives CDR1 LNHDA, CDR2 SQIVND (reference sequence). The CDR3 runs to 19 residues. Trimming removed 2 bases from V and 2 bases from J; junction bases left unmatched: 12. For the CDR3, the DNA is TGTGCCAGTAGTATATGGGGTAGGGGACAGGGGGCGCGGAACTATGGCTACACCTTC. It is translated as CASSIWGRGQGARNYGYTF.

The chain is built from TRBV5-1 and TRBJ1-2; a weak D match, TRBD1 (5 bases). The CDR3 runs to 16 residues. Between the trimmed V and J ends, which lost 0 bases and 4 bases, there was a span of 16 bases. Germline-derived CDR1 and CDR2 are SGHRS and YFSETQ. CDR3 sequence (DNA): TGCGCCAGCAGCTTGGGGGCTCAGGGCCATTTCTATGGCTACACCTTC. Translation: CASSLGAQGHFYGYTF.

In its sample, this clone was seen once. The genes are TRBV5-6 and TRBJ1-4; D is uncertain. CDR3 size: 18 residues. Germline CDR1 SGHDT, CDR2 YYEEEE. The V and J ends lost 1 base and 6 bases respectively, with 22 bases between them. The DNA of the CDR3 is TGTGCCAGCAGCTTGTCGGCAGGAAGGTACTATCTAGATGAAAAACTGTTTTTT. Translated: CASSLSAGRYYLDEKLFF.

CDR3 residues: CASSPPVGGSYNEQFF. Written as DNA, the CDR3 is TGTGCCAGCTCACCACCCGTTGGTGGCTCCTACAATGAGCAGTTCTTC. The rearrangement joins TRBV18 to TRBJ2-1; D not certain. This CDR3 region has 16 residues. Trimming shortened V by 0 bases and J by 0 bases, and 9 bases separated the two germline ends. Germline V gene data show CDR1 as KGHSH and CDR2 as LQKENI.

This sequence joins TRBV29-1 and TRBJ2-1; perhaps D is TRBD1 or TRBD2 (5 bases each). Germline-derived CDR1 and CDR2 are SQVTM and ANQGSEA. This CDR3 has 13 residues. The germline V and J ends were trimmed by 7 bases and 2 bases, with 12 bases remaining between them. The CDR3 DNA is TGCAGCGCGGGGACGGAAACCTACAATGAGCAGTTCTTC. It translates to CSAGTETYNEQFF.

The chain is built from TRBV28 and TRBJ2-3, with TRBD2 identical over 8 bases. J lost 0 bases, V lost 5 bases, and 7 bases had no gene match. The CDR3 runs 16 residues. CDR1 MDHEN and CDR2 SYDVKM come from the germline V gene. In DNA form, the CDR3 reads TGTGCCAGCAGTCTATCCGCTAGCGGGAGCACAGATACGCAGTATTTT. Translated: CASSLSASGSTDTQYF.

This chain joins TRBV4-2 and TRBJ1-1; D perhaps matches TRBD1 (5 bases). V lost 0 bases and J lost 10, with 12 bases in between. CDR1 and CDR2 (germline): LGHNA, YNFKEQ. The CDR3 extends over 13 amino acids. The CDR3 region has the DNA TGTGCCAGCAGCCAAGATGATTCTAGGGGAGCTTTCTTT. This encodes CASSQDDSRGAFF.

The chain links TRBV5-5 to TRBJ2-7; TRBD2 is a possible D gene (5 bases). Germline values: CDR1 SGHKS, CDR2 YYEKEE (reference sequence). V was pared by 4 bases and J by 2 bases, with 22 bases between. The CDR3 has 17 amino acids. CDR3 coding DNA: TGTGCCAGCAGCCCTACTAGTTACACAGTCCGAACCTACGAGCAGTACTTC. Its translation is CASSPTSYTVRTYEQYF. Based on the CDR3 plus reference TRBV5-5 and TRBJ2-7, the full variable domain is DAGVTQSPTHLIKTRGQQVTLRCSPISGHKSVSWYQQVLGQGPQFIFQYYEKEERGRGNFPDRFSARQFPNYSSELNVNALLLGDSALYLCASSPTSYTVRTYEQYFGPGTRLTVT.

The chain carries TRBV3-1 (or the pseudogene TRBV3-2) and TRBJ1-3; D is perhaps TRBD1 (5 bases). The germline gives CDR1 LGHDT, CDR2 YNNKEL (reference sequence). The CDR3 is 15 residues long. The V end lost 4 bases, the J end lost 0 bases, and 10 bases lay between the germline ends. CDR3 DNA: TGTGCCAGCAGCCTGGCCGGGGGCTCTGGAAACACCATATATTTT. Amino acids: CASSLAGGSGNTIYF.

The chain combines TRBV2 with TRBJ2-1; 7 positions agree with TRBD1. Germline V gives CDR1 SNHLY, CDR2 FYNNEI. This CDR3 has 16 amino acids. V shed 2 bases and J 1 base; nucleotides not matched to a gene: 5. CDR3 DNA: TGTGCCAGCAGTGAAATGGGACAGTTATCCTACAATGAGCAGTTCTTC. Protein sequence: CASSEMGQLSYNEQFF.